This T cell receptor (beta chain) was profiled in a study of OX40 agonist ivuxolimab in advanced cancers. Findings and caveats of the study: On average, CD8+ T cells showed a greater number of expanded clones than CD4+. Some patients who did not respond also had low normalized T-cell clonal expansion. Compared with others, partial responders at 0.1-3.0 mg/kg displayed clonal expansion among the lowest.

Baseline, cycle 4 day 1, and cycle 7 day 1 were the blood sampling points. Assay used: immunoSEQ multiplex PCR; TCRdb lists only in-frame clones, some missing. This table has roughly 53,000 clones, 93% appearing once. J was trimmed by 3 bases and V by 4 bases; bases with no gene match: 4. Germline CDR1 and CDR2: MNHEY and SVGAGI. The length of the CDR3 is 14 residues. As for this clone: Its matching antigen is unknown.

The chain employs TRBV6-5 and TRBJ1-2; 8 nucleotides match TRBD1. Sequences were derived from CD4+ or CD8+ T cells sorted from blood, sampled in a trial of the OX40 agonist ivuxolimab. This clonotype was sampled from an adult with an advanced solid tumor such as melanoma, head and neck, liver or kidney cancer. Here the CDR3 DNA reads TGTGCCAGCAGTTCCGGACAGGGCTACTATGGCTACACCTTC. Protein sequence: CASSSGQGYYGYTF.